This record covers a single TCR beta chain. The antigen is not known. This specimen comes from a study of a mutant IDH1 vaccine in newly diagnosed glioma. Study summary: In some groups vaccination began 4-6 weeks post-radiotherapy; others received it with temozolomide. Antecedent treatment encompassed radiotherapy, temozolomide, or their combination; the majority received both.

The protocol was immunoSEQ multiplex PCR, while the TCRdb copy is restricted to in-frame clones and leaves out a portion. The sample has around 60,000 clones, 81% seen once. Noted time point: week 35, safety follow-up. What each vaccine dose contained was 300 ug of mutant IDH1 20-mer peptide, accompanied by topical imiquimod. Study findings and constraints: Across multiple MHC alleles, 93.3% of patients had vaccine-induced responses.

The clonotype comes from a man aged 35 to 55 with glioma. The sample consisted of PBMCs, taken from a glioma patient whose treatment included an IDH1 peptide vaccine.

DNA for the CDR3: TGCAGCGTTGCGGCAGAATCGTTTTCCGAGCAGTACTTC. Encoded protein: CSVAAESFSEQYF. The chain combines TRBV29-1 with TRBJ2-7; D not certain. The CDR3 is 13 amino acids. From germline, CDR1 is SQVTM and CDR2 ANQGSEA. Deletions cut 4 bases from V and 6 bases from J, with 16 bases between.